This TCR beta chain was observed in a study of cytomegalovirus exposure and HLA in healthy donors. Trimming at V came to 7 bases and at J to 2 bases, leaving 8 bases not matched to a gene. Germline-derived CDR1 and CDR2 are MDHEN and SYDVKM. This CDR3 contains 14 residues. PCR was performed using 60 Vbeta and 13 Jbeta primers. Assay: immunoSEQ multiplex PCR; the TCRdb copy retains only in-frame clones and omits some. The sample shows about 140,000 clones, about 80% of them seen only once. The sequenced sample was PBMCs. V and J are TRBV28 and TRBJ2-7, with TRBD1 identical over 7 bases. This receptor was obtained from a woman between 35 and 50 years old in good health and CMV-seronegative. The CDR3 protein is CASTGPDRAYEQYF. For the CDR3, the DNA is TGTGCCAGCACTGGTCCCGACAGGGCCTACGAGCAGTACTTC.